One sample yielded the 14 T cell receptor beta chains listed below, sequenced in a study of blood T cell repertoires in COVID-19. TCRdb keeps only in-frame clones here, not all; method: immunoSEQ multiplex PCR. Among roughly 160,000 clones listed, roughly 87% were seen once. The sequencing input was PBMCs or T cells enriched from blood (not recorded which). Source of these receptors: a woman in her forties or fifties who had recovered from COVID-19.

The chain uses TRBV30 and TRBJ1-4, with D unclear. Germline V lookup: CDR1 GTSNPN, CDR2 SVGIG (reference sequence). CDR3 length equals 14 residues. V was trimmed by 3 bases and J by 4 bases, leaving 12 bases between them. The CDR3 protein is CAWRGRAGNEKLFF. CDR3 DNA: TGTGCCTGGAGGGGAAGGGCGGGTAATGAAAAACTGTTTTTT.

The rearrangement uses TRBV3-1 (or the pseudogene TRBV3-2) and TRBJ1-6; D is ambiguous. The CDR3 extends over 17 amino acids. Trimming took off 1 base at V and 3 bases at J, with 13 bases between the two ends. Per the germline V gene, CDR1 is LGHDT and CDR2 is YNNKEL (reference sequence). This chain's CDR3 is CASSQGFAGHYNSPLHF. CDR3 in DNA: TGTGCCAGCAGCCAAGGATTCGCGGGTCACTATAATTCACCCCTCCACTTT.

The J gene is TRBJ1-5, the V gene TRBV16; 7 nucleotides align to TRBD1. CDR3 length equals 15 residues. Germline assignment: CDR1 KGHSY and CDR2 FQNENV. J lost 6 bases, V lost 0 bases, and 5 bases had no gene match. The CDR3 DNA sequence: TGTGCCAGCAGCCAATCGCTGACAGGGAGTCAGCCCCAGCATTTT. Protein: CASSQSLTGSQPQHF.

J is TRBJ1-2 and V is TRBV29-1; TRBD1 aligns across 7 bases. This CDR3 has 13 amino acids. Looked up from germline, CDR1 is SQVTM and CDR2 is ANQGSEA. Trimming removed 1 base from V and 5 bases from J; junction bases left unmatched: 4. The CDR3 here is CSVEGGRGYGYTF. DNA for the CDR3: TGCAGCGTTGAAGGGGGCAGGGGGTATGGCTACACCTTC.

The V call is TRBV5-1, the J call TRBJ2-1; D possibly corresponds to TRBD1 (5 bases). V dropped 8 bases and J dropped 1 base, with 13 bases sitting between them. The germline V gene encodes CDR1 SGHRS and CDR2 YFSETQ. The CDR3 totals 14 residues. The CDR3 sequence: CASQQGESYNEQFF. The CDR3 DNA sequence: TGCGCCAGTCAGCAGGGCGAATCCTACAATGAGCAGTTCTTC. Full variable domain (remainder filled in from reference TRBV5-1 and TRBJ2-1): KAGVTQTPRYLIKTRGQQVTLSCSPISGHRSVSWYQQTPGQGLQFLFEYFSETQRNKGNFPGRFSGRQFSNSRSEMNVSTLELGDSALYLCASQQGESYNEQFFGPGTRLTVL.

The table lists this clone with a count of one. Within the sample, other DNA sequences also encode this same CDR3. This chain connects TRBV7-2 to TRBJ2-3, with 11 nucleotides matching TRBD2. V was clipped by 5 bases and J by 3 bases; unmatched bases: 10. The CDR3 runs 17 residues. The germline V gene encodes CDR1 SGHTA and CDR2 FQGNSA. The CDR3 region has the DNA TGTGCCAGCAGCCCGCCCGGACTAGCGGGTGGGACAGATACGCAGTATTTT. Amino acids: CASSPPGLAGGTDTQYF.

The CDR3 loop is CATSVSGRALYF. CDR3 in DNA: TGTGCCACCAGTGTTAGCGGGAGGGCCCTGTATTTT. The genes are TRBV24-1 and TRBJ2-3; 11 nucleotides agree with TRBD2. The CDR3 has 12 residues. Trimming removed 5 bases from V and 14 bases from J; junction bases left unmatched: 5. The V gene's germline CDR1 is KGHDR and CDR2 SFDVKD.

This clone came up a few times. V gene TRBV4-1 combines with J gene TRBJ1-6; TRBD1 is a possible D gene (6 bases). Germline CDR1 is MGHRA and CDR2 is YSYEKL. Between the trimmed V and J ends, which lost 4 bases and 9 bases, there was a span of 16 bases. The CDR3 contains 15 residues. CDR3 region: CASSPPGQGGSPLHF. The CDR3 coding sequence is TGCGCCAGCAGCCCCCCGGGACAAGGGGGTTCACCCCTCCACTTT.

The V and J genes are TRBV29-1 and TRBJ2-7; TRBD1 aligns across 10 bases. After removal of 3 bases from V and 5 bases from J, the junction contained 13 bases not matched to a gene. The CDR3 spans 16 residues. CDR1 is SQVTM and CDR2 is ANQGSEA in the germline V gene. This chain's CDR3 is CSVDYSRDRGSNEQYF. CDR3 nucleotides: TGCAGCGTTGATTACTCGAGGGACAGGGGTTCCAACGAGCAGTACTTC.

In its sample, this clone was seen a few times. The chain combines TRBV19 with TRBJ1-1, with 9 bases fitting TRBD1. Germline V gene sequence: CDR1 LNHDA, CDR2 SQIVND (reference sequence). V lost 5 bases to trimming and J lost 4 bases; unmatched junction nucleotides: 11. The CDR3 spans 16 residues. The DNA of the CDR3 is TGTGCCAGTAGTCCCCGACAGGGGGAGAGGAGCACTGAAGCTTTCTTT. Translating gives CASSPRQGERSTEAFF.

V and J are TRBV27 and TRBJ2-1, with TRBD2 matching over 12 bases. Germline trimming cut 5 bases from V and 6 bases from J; bases unmatched to any gene: 5. This CDR3 has 15 amino acids. Germline CDR1 reads MNHEY; CDR2 reads SMNVEV (reference sequence). For the CDR3, the DNA is TGTGCCAGCAGTATACTAGCGGGAGGCCCCAATGAGCAGTTCTTC. This translates into CASSILAGGPNEQFF.

The CDR3 nucleotides read TGTGCCAGCAGCCCTTGGGGCGCCAAAAACATTCAGTACTTC. Its translation is CASSPWGAKNIQYF. The chain employs TRBV5-6 and TRBJ2-4, with D possibly matching TRBD1 (5 bases). This CDR3 region has 14 residues. Germline CDR1 reads SGHDT; CDR2 reads YYEEEE. With 4 bases removed from V and 1 base from J, the gap between germline ends came to 9 bases.

This CDR3 is CASSFDRGYGYTF. In nucleotides, the CDR3 is TGTGCCAGCAGCTTCGACAGGGGATATGGCTACACCTTC. The gene calls are TRBV5-4 and TRBJ1-2; 8 nucleotides align to TRBD1. This CDR3 is 13 amino acids long. V lost 2 bases and J lost 5; bases outside the gene matches: 2. Germline V lookup: CDR1 SGHNT, CDR2 YYREEE (reference sequence).

The rearrangement joins TRBV18 to TRBJ2-2; D uncertain. Trimming cost V 3 bases and J 5 bases, with 13 bases left between them. Germline loops: CDR1 KGHSH, CDR2 LQKENI. This CDR3 comprises 15 residues. CDR3 residues: CASSPVIHGTGELFF. As DNA, the CDR3 is TGTGCCAGCTCACCCGTGATCCACGGGACCGGGGAGCTGTTTTTT.